One sample yielded the 9 T cell receptor beta chains listed below, sequenced in a study of beta chain features in type 1 diabetes. Sequenced material consisted of expressed TCRB transcripts (all of the isolated RNA was reverse transcribed). Only in-frame clones appear in the TCRdb table, and some are missing; sequencing was by immunoSEQ multiplex PCR. The sample lists under 900,000 clones, under 20% occurring once. The sequencing sample was made of naive CD4+ T cells from blood. The receptor set was obtained from a woman under 30 in good health.

Regarding this clone: Other DNA sequences in the sample encode the same CDR3. V and J are TRBV5-1 and TRBJ2-5; 8 bases match TRBD1. V shed 3 bases, J shed 3 bases, and the junction held 1 base outside the gene matches. There are 13 residues in the CDR3. CDR1 and CDR2 from the germline V gene are SGHRS and YFSETQ. The CDR3 loop is CASSSTGEETQYF. DNA for the CDR3: TGCGCCAGCAGCTCGACAGGGGAAGAGACCCAGTACTTC.

CDR3 sequence (DNA): TGTGCCAGCAGCAAAGAAAGCCAATATTTAAGATGCGGAGATACGCAGTATTTT. This codes for CASSKESQYLRCGDTQYF. This rearrangement joins TRBV21-1 to TRBJ2-3; the table's D call, TRBD2, was not checked against the DNA. TRBV21-1 has pseudogene status. The CDR3 contains 18 residues.

This chain joins TRBV10-3 and TRBJ2-5; D not resolved. This CDR3 contains 12 residues. CDR1 and CDR2 (germline): ENHRY, SYGVKD. Trimming removed 10 bases from V and 3 bases from J, with 12 bases in between. CDR3 sequence (DNA): TGTGCCAGTCTGGGTGTCGAAGAGACCCAGTACTTC. Translation gives CASLGVEETQYF.

For this clone: The junction does not match germline at one end; this may be a read error. This chain links TRBV2 with TRBJ2-5, with 9 positions matching TRBD2. Germline V lookup: CDR1 SNHLY, CDR2 FYNNEI. This CDR3 is built from 14 residues. In DNA, the CDR3 is TGTGCCAGCGGTGATCGCGGGGGGGAAGAGACCCAGTACTTC. It translates to CASGDRGGEETQYF.

This clone was observed a handful of times. This sequence joins TRBV15 and TRBJ1-2; 11 nucleotides match TRBD1. V lost 4 bases and J lost 8; bases outside the gene matches: 6. The CDR3 is made up of 14 amino acids. Germline V gives CDR1 LNHNV, CDR2 YYDKDF (reference sequence). The CDR3 region has the DNA TGTGCCACCAGCAACTGGACAGGGGGCCAAGGCTACACCTTC. Translated: CATSNWTGGQGYTF.

This clone showed up just a few times. This sequence joins TRBV28 and TRBJ2-5; D could derive from TRBD1 or TRBD2 (6 bases each). Germline CDR1 MDHEN, CDR2 SYDVKM. The CDR3 runs 15 residues. The V end was cut by 5 bases, the J end by 2 bases, with 15 bases between. The CDR3, as DNA: TGTGCCAGCAGTCCCAGGGTAGGGGGGCAAGAGACCCAGTACTTC. Protein sequence: CASSPRVGGQETQYF.

In its sample, this clone was seen a few times. The chain joins TRBV18 to TRBJ1-3, with unresolved D. CDR1 is KGHSH and CDR2 is LQKENI in the germline V gene. This CDR3 has 15 residues. Deletions cut 2 bases from V and 0 bases from J, with 8 bases between. The DNA for the CDR3 is TGTGCCAGCTCACCAATAACTGACTCTGGAAACACCATATATTTT. This translates into CASSPITDSGNTIYF. Using reference TRBV18 and TRBJ1-3 for the parts outside the CDR3, the full variable domain is NAGVMQNPRHLVRRRGQEARLRCSPMKGHSHVYWYRQLPEEGLKFMVYLQKENIIDESGMPKERFSAEFPKEGPSILRIQQVVRGDSAAYFCASSPITDSGNTIYFGEGSWLTVV.

This clone was observed a handful of times. The gene calls are TRBV4-3 and TRBJ2-2, with 7 bases matching TRBD1. The V and J ends lost 4 bases and 7 bases, in that order; junction bases with no gene match: 9. The germline CDR1 and CDR2 sequences are LGHNA and YSLEER. The CDR3 loop spans 15 amino acids. The chain's CDR3 is CASSRSGTVGGELFF. CDR3 bases: TGCGCCAGCAGCCGGTCCGGGACAGTGGGCGGGGAGCTGTTTTTT.

The rearrangement joins TRBV15 to TRBJ2-5; possibly TRBD1 for D (6 bases). The CDR3 totals 15 residues. Germline CDR1 and CDR2: LNHNV and YYDKDF (reference sequence). Trimming stripped 0 bases from V and 4 bases from J, with 12 bases between. The CDR3 bases are TGTGCCACCAGCAGAGATCTCCGGGACATAGAGACCCAGTACTTC. Its protein product is CATSRDLRDIETQYF.